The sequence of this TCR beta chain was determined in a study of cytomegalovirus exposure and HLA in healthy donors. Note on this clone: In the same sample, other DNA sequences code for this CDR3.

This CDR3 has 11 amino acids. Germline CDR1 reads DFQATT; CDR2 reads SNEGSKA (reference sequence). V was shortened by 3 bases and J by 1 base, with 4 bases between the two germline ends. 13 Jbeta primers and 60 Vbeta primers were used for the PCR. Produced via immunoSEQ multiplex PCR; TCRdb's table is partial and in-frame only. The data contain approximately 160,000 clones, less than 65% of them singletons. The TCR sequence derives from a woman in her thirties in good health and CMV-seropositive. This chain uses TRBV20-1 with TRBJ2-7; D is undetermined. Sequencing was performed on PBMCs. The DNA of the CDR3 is TGCAGTGCTAGCGGGTCCTACGAGCAGTACTTC. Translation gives CSASGSYEQYF.